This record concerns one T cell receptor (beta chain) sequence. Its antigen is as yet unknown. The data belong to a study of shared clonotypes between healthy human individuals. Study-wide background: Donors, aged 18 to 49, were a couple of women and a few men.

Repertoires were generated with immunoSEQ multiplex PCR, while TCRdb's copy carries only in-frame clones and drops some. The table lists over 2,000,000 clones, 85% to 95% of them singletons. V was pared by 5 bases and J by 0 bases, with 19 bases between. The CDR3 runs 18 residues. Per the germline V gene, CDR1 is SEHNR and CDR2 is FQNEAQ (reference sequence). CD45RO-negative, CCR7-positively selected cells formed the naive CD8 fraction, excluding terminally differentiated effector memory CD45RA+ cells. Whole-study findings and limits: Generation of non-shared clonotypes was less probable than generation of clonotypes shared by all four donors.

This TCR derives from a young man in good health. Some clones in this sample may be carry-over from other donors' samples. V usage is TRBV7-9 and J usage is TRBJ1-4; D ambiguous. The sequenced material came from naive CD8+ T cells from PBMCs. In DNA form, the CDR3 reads TGTGCCAGCAGCCCCCGGCCGGGCCCAGCTGCAACTAATGAAAAACTGTTTTTT. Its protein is CASSPRPGPAATNEKLFF.